This T cell receptor (beta chain) appears in the sequencing data of a study of CD8+ T cells in alopecia areata. This clone showed up just a few times. The germline gives CDR1 MGHDK, CDR2 SYGVNS. This CDR3 is 15 amino acids long. V gave up 2 bases and J gave up 1 base, with 11 bases separating them. cDNA reverse transcribed from extracted RNA served as the sequencing template. Here immunoSEQ multiplex PCR was the method, and the copy in TCRdb shows in-frame clones only, minus some. The sample includes about 150,000 clones, around 47% of them seen just once. The gene calls are TRBV25-1 and TRBJ2-5; D is possibly TRBD1 (5 bases). Sequenced material: CD4+ T cells sorted from blood. The sequence derives from a human donor with alopecia areata. The CDR3 DNA follows: TGTGCCAGCAGTGAACACGCAGGGTCCCAAGAGACCCAGTACTTC. Its protein is CASSEHAGSQETQYF.